These 4 T cell receptor beta chains originate from one sample sequenced in a study of blood T cells in healthy people across ages. PCR was performed a second time for about 7 to 11 cycles using a sample-barcoded 5' primer and a J-beta primer mix. Using its own MiXCR run on the 5' RACE reads, TCRdb lists one record per CDR3 protein. This sample has 1.5 million to 2 million distinct CDR3 sequences, with roughly 27% found just once. Sequences were obtained from blood. These receptors originate from a woman aged 30 to 39 in good health.

This clonotype has just a few counts. The gene calls are TRBV20-1 and TRBJ2-7; D not resolved. The CDR3 contains 15 residues. The germline V gene has CDR1 DFQATT and CDR2 SNEGSKA (reference sequence). The V gene lost 0 bases and the J gene lost 6 bases, with 18 bases spanning the gap. CDR3 residues: CSARDPTVPPSEQYF. The CDR3 nucleotides read TGCAGTGCTAGAGATCCCACAGTCCCTCCGTCCGAGCAGTACTTC.

This clonotype was counted a single time. The chain joins TRBV11-2 to TRBJ2-7, with 8 bases matching TRBD1. There are 15 residues in the CDR3. CDR1 is SGHAT, CDR2 FQNNGV, per germline. V lost 4 bases and J lost 0; bases outside the gene matches: 5. CDR3 loop: CASSCQGASSYEQYF. The CDR3 DNA reads TGTGCCAGCAGCTGTCAGGGGGCGTCCTCCTACGAGCAGTACTTC.

J is TRBJ2-3 and V is TRBV9; tentative D call: TRBD2 (6 bases). The V gene lost 0 bases and the J gene lost 2 bases, with 16 bases spanning the gap. This CDR3 contains 17 residues. Germline V lookup: CDR1 SGDLS, CDR2 YYNGEE. The CDR3 nucleotides are TGTGCCAGCAGCGTAGCTGGAGCTGGCGGGAACACAGATACGCAGTATTTT. This codes for CASSVAGAGGNTDTQYF.

This clonotype was picked up a small number of times. The genes are TRBV7-3 and TRBJ2-3, with no clear D. The CDR3 has 16 amino acids. Looked up from germline, CDR1 is SGHTA and CDR2 is FQGTGA. V was shortened by 4 bases and J by 5 bases, with 19 bases between the two germline ends. In nucleotides, the CDR3 is TGTGCCAGCAGCTCCAATCCAGGCAGCTTCGGAGATACGCAGTATTTT. Translation gives CASSSNPGSFGDTQYF. The complete variable domain, with remaining parts taken from reference TRBV7-3 and TRBJ2-3, reads GAGVSQTPSNKVTEKGKYVELRCDPISGHTALYWYRQSLGQGPEFLIYFQGTGAADDSGLPNDRFFAVRPEGSVSTLKIQRTERGDSAVYLCASSSNPGSFGDTQYFGPGTRLTVL.